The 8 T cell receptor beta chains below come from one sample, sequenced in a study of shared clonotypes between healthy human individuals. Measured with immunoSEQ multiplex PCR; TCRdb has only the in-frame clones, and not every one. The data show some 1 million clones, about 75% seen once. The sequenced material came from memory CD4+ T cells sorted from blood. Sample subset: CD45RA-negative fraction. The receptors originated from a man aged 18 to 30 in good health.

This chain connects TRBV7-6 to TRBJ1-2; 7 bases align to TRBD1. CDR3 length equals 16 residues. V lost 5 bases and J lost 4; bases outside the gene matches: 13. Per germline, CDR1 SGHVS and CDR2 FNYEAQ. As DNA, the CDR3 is TGTGCCAGCAGCCCAGGAGTAAGGGGGCTTATCTATGGCTACACCTTC. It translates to CASSPGVRGLIYGYTF.

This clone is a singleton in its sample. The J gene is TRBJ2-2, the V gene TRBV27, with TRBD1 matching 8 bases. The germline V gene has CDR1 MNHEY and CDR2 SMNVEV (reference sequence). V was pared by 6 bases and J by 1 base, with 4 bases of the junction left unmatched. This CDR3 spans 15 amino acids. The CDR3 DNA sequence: TGTGCCAGCAGAAAAGGGACAGGGAACACCGGGGAGCTGTTTTTT. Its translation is CASRKGTGNTGELFF.

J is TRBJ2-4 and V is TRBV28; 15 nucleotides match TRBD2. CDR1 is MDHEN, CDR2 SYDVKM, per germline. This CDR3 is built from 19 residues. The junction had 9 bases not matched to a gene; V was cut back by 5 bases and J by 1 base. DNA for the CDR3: TGTGCCAGCAGTCCAGGACTAGCGGGGGGGCTACAGGCCAAAAACATTCAGTACTTC. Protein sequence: CASSPGLAGGLQAKNIQYF.

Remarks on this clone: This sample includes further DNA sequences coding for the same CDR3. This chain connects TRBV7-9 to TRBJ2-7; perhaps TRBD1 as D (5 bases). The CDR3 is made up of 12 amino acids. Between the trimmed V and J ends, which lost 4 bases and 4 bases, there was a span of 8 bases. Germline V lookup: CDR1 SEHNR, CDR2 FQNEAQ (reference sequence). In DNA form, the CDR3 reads TGTGCCAGCAGCTCGCAGGGTTACGAGCAGTACTTC. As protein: CASSSQGYEQYF.

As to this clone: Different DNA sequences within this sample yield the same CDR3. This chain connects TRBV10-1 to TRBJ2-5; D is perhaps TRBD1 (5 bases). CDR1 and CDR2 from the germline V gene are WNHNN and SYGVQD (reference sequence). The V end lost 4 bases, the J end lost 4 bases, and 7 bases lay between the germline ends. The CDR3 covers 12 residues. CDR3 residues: CASSGQGETQYF. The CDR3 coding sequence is TGCGCCAGCAGTGGGCAGGGAGAGACCCAGTACTTC.

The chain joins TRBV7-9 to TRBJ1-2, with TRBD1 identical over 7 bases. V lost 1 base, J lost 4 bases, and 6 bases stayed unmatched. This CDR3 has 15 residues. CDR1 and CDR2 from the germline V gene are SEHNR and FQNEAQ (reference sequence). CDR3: CASSLDTGTAYGYTF. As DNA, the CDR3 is TGTGCCAGCAGCTTAGATACCGGGACAGCCTATGGCTACACCTTC.

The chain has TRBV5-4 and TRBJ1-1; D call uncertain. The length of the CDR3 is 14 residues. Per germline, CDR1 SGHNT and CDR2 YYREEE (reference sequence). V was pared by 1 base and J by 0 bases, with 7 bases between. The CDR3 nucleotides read TGTGCCAGCAGCTTGTTCATGATGAACACTGAAGCTTTCTTT. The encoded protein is CASSLFMMNTEAFF.

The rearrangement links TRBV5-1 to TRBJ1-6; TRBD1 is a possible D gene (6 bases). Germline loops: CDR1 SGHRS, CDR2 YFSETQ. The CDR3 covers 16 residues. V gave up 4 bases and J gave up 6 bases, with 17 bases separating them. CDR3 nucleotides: TGCGCCAGCAGCCCCAACACGGGGGGGGCTAATTCACCCCTCCACTTT. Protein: CASSPNTGGANSPLHF. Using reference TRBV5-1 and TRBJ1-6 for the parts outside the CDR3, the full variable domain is KAGVTQTPRYLIKTRGQQVTLSCSPISGHRSVSWYQQTPGQGLQFLFEYFSETQRNKGNFPGRFSGRQFSNSRSEMNVSTLELGDSALYLCASSPNTGGANSPLHFGNGTRLTVT.